One sample yielded the 11 T cell receptor beta chains listed below, sequenced in a study of blood T cell repertoires in COVID-19. Generated by immunoSEQ multiplex PCR, the TCRdb table keeps only in-frame clones and is missing some. The table shows 200,000 to 250,000 clones, with about 88% occurring only once. The specimen sequenced was peripheral blood. Receptor source: a woman aged 60-75 years with acute or convalescent COVID-19.

The chain couples TRBV7-8 to TRBJ2-7; D ambiguous. CDR3 length: 12 amino acids. Trimming removed 6 bases from V and 4 bases from J, with 10 bases in between. In germline, CDR1 is SGHVS, CDR2 FQNEAQ. The CDR3 DNA sequence: TGTGCCAGCAGTCACAGTGATTACGAGCAGTACTTC. Translating gives CASSHSDYEQYF.

The gene calls are TRBV5-1 and TRBJ2-1; 14 bases align to TRBD2. Losses at the gene ends were 0 bases for V and 8 bases for J; bases not matched to a gene: 7. CDR1 is SGHRS and CDR2 is YFSETQ in the germline V gene. CDR3 size: 17 residues. CDR3 residues: CASSLAGTSGGLDEQFF. CDR3 sequence (DNA): TGCGCCAGCAGCTTGGCCGGGACTAGCGGGGGCTTGGATGAGCAGTTCTTC.

The chain employs TRBV27 and TRBJ2-4, with a possible D match to TRBD2 (6 bases). This CDR3 is built from 15 residues. The ends were cut back, 5 bases at V and 1 base at J, with 12 bases in the middle. Germline CDR1 MNHEY, CDR2 SMNVEV (reference sequence). Here the CDR3 reads CASSSWGEAKNIQYF. CDR3 nucleotide sequence: TGTGCCAGCAGTAGTTGGGGGGAGGCCAAAAACATTCAGTACTTC.

CDR3 nucleotide sequence: TGTGCCAGCAGCTTCTACAGGGGGCCCCAAGAGACCCAGTACTTC. This sequence encodes CASSFYRGPQETQYF. J is TRBJ2-5 and V is TRBV7-9, with TRBD1 identical over 9 bases. CDR1 and CDR2 from the germline V gene are SEHNR and FQNEAQ (reference sequence). The V segment lost 3 bases and the J segment 1 base; nucleotides outside the gene matches: 3. This CDR3 spans 15 amino acids.

V is TRBV19 and J is TRBJ1-2; D unresolved. Looked up from germline, CDR1 is LNHDA and CDR2 is SQIVND (reference sequence). Trimming stripped 1 base from V and 8 bases from J, with 8 bases between. The CDR3 spans 12 residues. In nucleotides, the CDR3 is TGTGCCAGTAGTATAGTTGGGAGAGGCTACACCTTC. Translated, it gives CASSIVGRGYTF.

This rearrangement joins TRBV9 to TRBJ2-3, with a weak D call TRBD1 (5 bases). CDR1 and CDR2 (germline): SGDLS, YYNGEE. The CDR3 has 12 residues. V lost 7 bases and J 0 bases, leaving 6 bases between the germline ends. The CDR3 is CASGASTDTQYF. The CDR3 DNA reads as TGTGCCAGCGGGGCTAGCACAGATACGCAGTATTTT.

The chain carries TRBV10-1 and TRBJ2-1; a weak D match, TRBD2 (6 bases). The CDR3 has 15 residues. CDR1 and CDR2 from the germline V gene are WNHNN and SYGVQD (reference sequence). Trimming pared 2 bases from V and 8 bases from J, leaving 16 bases between. The CDR3 DNA reads TGCGCCAGCAGTGAGGGGACGGGAGAGGTCGATGAGCAGTTCTTC. This gives the protein CASSEGTGEVDEQFF.

This chain links TRBV7-2 with TRBJ2-7; D is ambiguous. Trimming removed 1 base at V and 3 bases at J, with 13 bases between. This CDR3 region has 15 residues. Germline lookup yields CDR1 SGHTA and CDR2 FQGNSA. The CDR3 region is CASSLVPNNFYEQYF. In DNA, the CDR3 is TGTGCCAGCAGCTTAGTTCCGAATAACTTCTACGAGCAGTACTTC.

V gene TRBV7-9 combines with J gene TRBJ1-3; 7 bases match TRBD1. This CDR3 contains 14 residues. Germline assignment: CDR1 SEHNR and CDR2 FQNEAQ (reference sequence). Losses at the gene ends were 0 bases for V and 8 bases for J; bases not matched to a gene: 4. CDR3 amino acids: CASSLATGVDTIYF. The CDR3 DNA sequence: TGTGCCAGCAGCTTAGCCACAGGGGTCGACACCATATATTTT.

J is TRBJ1-4 and V is TRBV7-8; 8 nucleotides line up with TRBD1. CDR3 size: 19 residues. The junction had 12 bases not matched to a gene; V was cut back by 1 base and J by 2 bases. Germline V lookup: CDR1 SGHVS, CDR2 FQNEAQ. Here the CDR3 reads CASSLGILGQGTTNEKLFF. The CDR3 coding sequence is TGTGCCAGCAGCTTAGGGATACTCGGACAGGGTACGACTAATGAAAAACTGTTTTTT.

DNA for the CDR3: TGTGCCAGCAGCTTACGCAGCGGGAAAGAGACCCAGTACTTC. Amino acids: CASSLRSGKETQYF. This chain connects TRBV13 to TRBJ2-5, with 7 bases identical to TRBD2. CDR1 is PRHDT and CDR2 is FYEKMQ in the germline V gene (reference sequence). The CDR3 extends over 14 amino acids. Trimming removed 2 bases from V and 3 bases from J; junction bases left unmatched: 3.